This T cell receptor beta chain was identified in a study of blood T cell repertoires in COVID-19. Study-wide context: Samples came from the United States, Italy and Spain, spanning acute and convalescent COVID-19. Sources were T cells, B-cell-depleted T cells, or PBMCs; the material itself was cDNA or gDNA.

This CDR3 has 14 residues. Trimming shortened V by 4 bases and J by 8 bases, and 16 bases separated the two germline ends. CDR1 is SGDLS, CDR2 YYNGEE, per germline. Individuals drawn from about two dozen US areas were roughly 18 to 89 years old. How the authors handled the data: The authors estimated nucleated cell counts from reference gene primer amplification. Only in-frame clones appear in the TCRdb table, and some are missing; sequencing was by immunoSEQ multiplex PCR. Clone size and the V and J calls come from that table; the DNA yielded D and trimming. The top ten hold approximately 18% of the sample, which has about 330,000 clones, around 90% seen once.

The chain recombines TRBV9 with TRBJ2-1, with D perhaps TRBD1 (6 bases). The TCR comes from a woman aged 25-40 years who had recovered from COVID-19. Input material: PBMCs or T cells enriched from blood (not recorded which). The CDR3 reads CASSLLGTIDEQFF. DNA for the CDR3: TGTGCCAGCAGCCTCCTCGGGACAATCGATGAGCAGTTCTTC.